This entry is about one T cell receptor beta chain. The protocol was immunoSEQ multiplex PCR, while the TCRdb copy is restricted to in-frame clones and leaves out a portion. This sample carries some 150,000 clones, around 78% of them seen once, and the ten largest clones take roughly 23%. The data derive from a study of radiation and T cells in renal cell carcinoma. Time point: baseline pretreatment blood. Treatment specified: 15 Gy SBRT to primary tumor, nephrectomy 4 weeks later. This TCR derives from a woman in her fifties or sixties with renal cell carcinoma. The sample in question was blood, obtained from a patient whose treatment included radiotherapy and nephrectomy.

The CDR3 nucleotides are TGTGCCTGGAGTTCGGGGAATAGCAATCAGCCCCAGCATTTT. It specifies CAWSSGNSNQPQHF. The chain is built from TRBV30 and TRBJ1-5; D gene unclear. Trimming cost V 2 bases and J 0 bases, with 8 bases left between them. Germline V CDR1 and CDR2: GTSNPN, SVGIG (reference sequence). The CDR3 spans 14 residues.